These 28 T cell receptor beta chains originate from one sample sequenced in a study of OX40 agonist ivuxolimab in advanced cancers. Method: immunoSEQ multiplex PCR; TCRdb's copy keeps in-frame clones and lacks some. The sample has more than 45,000 clones; roughly 85% are singletons. The starting material was CD4+ or CD8+ T cells sorted from blood, obtained in a trial of the OX40 agonist ivuxolimab. These receptors were obtained from an adult with an advanced solid tumor such as melanoma, head and neck, liver or kidney cancer.

This clone appeared a few times. The chain links TRBV5-6 to TRBJ2-7; 13 nucleotides line up with TRBD2. J gave up 0 bases and V 7 bases, and 4 bases lay outside the gene matches. In germline, CDR1 is SGHDT, CDR2 YYEEEE. The CDR3 is made up of 15 amino acids. The CDR3 here is CASELAGGDSYEQYF. In DNA, the CDR3 is TGTGCCAGCGAACTAGCGGGAGGGGACTCCTACGAGCAGTACTTC. The variable domain in full, with the rest retrieved from reference TRBV5-6 and TRBJ2-7, is DAGVTQSPTHLIKTRGQQVTLRCSPKSGHDTVSWYQQALGQGPQFIFQYYEEEERQRGNFPDRFSGHQFPNYSSELNVNALLLGDSALYLCASELAGGDSYEQYFGPGTRLTVT.

This rearrangement joins TRBV10-2 to TRBJ2-1; a possible D gene is TRBD1 (5 bases). The CDR3 loop spans 16 amino acids. The V end lost 2 bases, the J end lost 9 bases, and 20 bases lay between the germline ends. Germline CDR1 is WSHSY and CDR2 is SAAADI. CDR3 protein: CASSERTGLGNSEQFF. CDR3 sequence (DNA): TGCGCCAGCAGTGAGCGAACAGGCCTGGGTAATAGTGAGCAGTTCTTC.

The chain joins TRBV27 to TRBJ2-7; 8 positions match TRBD1. In germline, CDR1 is MNHEY, CDR2 SMNVEV (reference sequence). The junction had 10 bases not matched to a gene; V was cut back by 1 base and J by 11 bases. The CDR3 sequence is 14 residues long. Here the CDR3 reads CASSLWGQARMEYF. CDR3 in DNA: TGTGCCAGCAGTTTATGGGGACAGGCTCGGATGGAGTACTTC.

This chain links TRBV27 with TRBJ1-1; TRBD1 is a possible D gene (6 bases). This CDR3 spans 14 amino acids. Trimming removed 5 bases at V and 0 bases at J, with 10 bases between. Germline V CDR1 and CDR2: MNHEY, SMNVEV (reference sequence). This CDR3 reads CASSVTGMNTEAFF. CDR3 coding DNA: TGTGCCAGCAGTGTGACAGGCATGAACACTGAAGCTTTCTTT.

J is TRBJ2-7 and V is TRBV28; D is perhaps TRBD1 (5 bases). Germline assignment: CDR1 MDHEN and CDR2 SYDVKM. The CDR3 extends over 12 amino acids. V gave up 4 bases and J gave up 6 bases, with 10 bases separating them. CDR3 protein: CASSYPRGEQYF. CDR3 sequence (DNA): TGTGCCAGCAGTTACCCTAGGGGCGAGCAGTACTTC.

The rearrangement uses TRBV9 and TRBJ2-3, with D uncertain. The germline gives CDR1 SGDLS, CDR2 YYNGEE. V lost 3 bases and J lost 0, with 11 bases in between. CDR3 length: 15 residues. CDR3 sequence reads: CASSALGSSTDTQYF. The CDR3 DNA is TGTGCCAGCAGCGCCCTTGGATCTAGCACAGATACGCAGTATTTT. Together with reference TRBV9 and TRBJ2-3, the CDR3 gives the full variable domain: DSGVTQTPKHLITATGQRVTLRCSPRSGDLSVYWYQQSLDQGLQFLIQYYNGEERAKGNILERFSAQQFPDLHSELNLSSLELGDSALYFCASSALGSSTDTQYFGPGTRLTVL.

This rearrangement joins TRBV30 to TRBJ1-1; D gene uncertain. The germline V gene has CDR1 GTSNPN and CDR2 SVGIG (reference sequence). This CDR3 is built from 14 residues. Trimming removed 3 bases from V and 1 base from J, with 12 bases in between. CDR3 nucleotide sequence: TGTGCCTGGAGCTTTGGACGGCGGAACACTGAAGCTTTCTTT. It is translated as CAWSFGRRNTEAFF.

This chain connects TRBV5-1 to TRBJ2-5, with unresolved D. Trimming shortened V by 0 bases and J by 3 bases, and 6 bases separated the two germline ends. CDR3 length: 13 residues. Germline CDR1 and CDR2: SGHRS and YFSETQ. The CDR3 protein is CASSLEGKETQYF. The DNA for the CDR3 is TGCGCCAGCAGCTTGGAAGGGAAAGAGACCCAGTACTTC.

This sequence joins TRBV7-2 and TRBJ2-3; maybe TRBD2 (6 bases). CDR3 length: 16 amino acids. Germline loops: CDR1 SGHTA, CDR2 FQGNSA. Trimming pared 2 bases from V and 2 bases from J, leaving 14 bases between. CDR3 amino acids: CASSLFGGGITDTQYF. In DNA form, the CDR3 reads TGTGCCAGCAGCTTATTCGGAGGCGGGATCACAGATACGCAGTATTTT.

Written as DNA, the CDR3 is TGTGCCAGCAGCCAAGCTCCGGGACAGGGGACCCTCACCTACGAGCAGTACTTC. Protein product: CASSQAPGQGTLTYEQYF. The chain is built from TRBV14 and TRBJ2-7; 10 nucleotides align to TRBD1. CDR1 and CDR2 from the germline V gene are SGHDN and FVKESK. J lost 2 bases, V lost 1 base, and 11 bases had no gene match. The length of the CDR3 is 18 residues. Supplemented by reference TRBV14 and TRBJ2-7, the full variable domain reads EAGVTQFPSHSVIEKGQTVTLRCDPISGHDNLYWYRRVMGKEIKFLLHFVKESKQDESGMPNNRFLAERTGGTYSTLKVQPAELEDSGVYFCASSQAPGQGTLTYEQYFGPGTRLTVT.

V gene TRBV5-4 combines with J gene TRBJ2-2; no clear D gene. Germline-derived CDR1 and CDR2 are SGHNT and YYREEE (reference sequence). Trimming took off 1 base at V and 4 bases at J, with 2 bases between the two ends. The CDR3 is made up of 12 amino acids. The CDR3 coding sequence is TGTGCCAGCAGCTTGTTCACCGGGGAGCTGTTTTTT. Encoded protein: CASSLFTGELFF.

This clone was counted a few times. This chain connects TRBV6-5 to TRBJ2-1; D gene unclear. The CDR3 extends over 14 amino acids. The V and J ends lost 0 bases and 7 bases respectively, with 10 bases between them. Germline V gives CDR1 MNHEY, CDR2 SVGAGI. CDR3 region: CASSYSSERNEQFF. The CDR3 DNA sequence: TGTGCCAGCAGTTACTCGTCTGAGCGTAATGAGCAGTTCTTC.

The chain couples TRBV5-1 to TRBJ2-2; D gene ambiguous. CDR1 is SGHRS and CDR2 is YFSETQ in the germline V gene. V was trimmed by 5 bases and J by 2 bases, leaving 13 bases between them. This CDR3 is 15 amino acids long. CDR3 amino acids: CASRSNAGNTGELFF. CDR3 bases: TGCGCCAGCAGATCTAACGCAGGAAACACCGGGGAGCTGTTTTTT.

This clone is a singleton in its sample. This chain uses TRBV2 with TRBJ1-1, with TRBD1 matching 9 bases. J was trimmed by 1 base and V by 4 bases; bases with no gene match: 1. CDR1 SNHLY and CDR2 FYNNEI come from the germline V gene. The length of the CDR3 is 14 residues. DNA of the CDR3: TGTGCCAGCAGTGTGGGACAGGGGAACACTGAAGCTTTCTTT. Its protein product is CASSVGQGNTEAFF.

Details on this clone: The same CDR3 is also encoded by other DNA sequences in this sample. Here the CDR3 reads CASSFTSGGLTDTQYF. CDR3 nucleotide sequence: TGTGCCAGCAGTTTTACTAGCGGGGGACTCACAGATACGCAGTATTTT. The chain is built from TRBV7-2 and TRBJ2-3, with 11 bases lining up with TRBD2. CDR1 and CDR2 (germline): SGHTA, FQGNSA. The CDR3 loop spans 16 amino acids. Trimming removed 6 bases from V and 2 bases from J; junction bases left unmatched: 7.

This sequence joins TRBV6-5 and TRBJ2-7; unclear D gene. The germline V and J ends were trimmed by 2 bases and 2 bases, with 13 bases remaining between them. The CDR3 is 15 amino acids. Germline CDR1 reads MNHEY; CDR2 reads SVGAGI. The CDR3, as DNA: TGTGCCAGCAGTTACGCCAAGGACGGAACCTACGAGCAGTACTTC. Residues: CASSYAKDGTYEQYF.

The chain recombines TRBV27 with TRBJ2-6; TRBD1 matches at 9 bases. The CDR3 extends over 18 amino acids. From germline, CDR1 is MNHEY and CDR2 SMNVEV (reference sequence). Trimming removed 4 bases from V and 0 bases from J; junction bases left unmatched: 7. This chain's CDR3 is CASSSRTGDYSGANVLTF. CDR3 sequence (DNA): TGTGCCAGCAGTTCCCGGACAGGGGATTACTCTGGGGCCAACGTCCTGACTTTC.

The chain joins TRBV5-4 to TRBJ2-5, with no clear D. Trimming pared 4 bases from V and 1 base from J, leaving 17 bases between. Germline V lookup: CDR1 SGHNT, CDR2 YYREEE (reference sequence). This CDR3 contains 16 residues. The CDR3 DNA reads as TGTGCCAGCAGCCCTTCGACTGAGTTGGGCCAAGAGACCCAGTACTTC. Translation gives CASSPSTELGQETQYF.

The chain links TRBV19 to TRBJ1-5; D is uncertain. This CDR3 has 12 amino acids. Germline V gene lookup returns CDR1 LNHDA and CDR2 SQIVND (reference sequence). Between the trimmed V and J ends, which lost 6 bases and 8 bases, there was a span of 11 bases. As DNA, the CDR3 is TGTGCCAGTAGCGGGCCGGGGAAGCCCCAGCATTTT. Its translation: CASSGPGKPQHF.

This clone was seen a handful of times. This chain joins TRBV30 and TRBJ1-3; TRBD1 might be the D (5 bases). The CDR3 is made up of 15 amino acids. CDR1 is GTSNPN and CDR2 is SVGIG in the germline V gene (reference sequence). Trimming stripped 0 bases from V and 2 bases from J, with 11 bases between. CDR3 amino acids: CAWSVGGAAGNTIYF. The CDR3 DNA sequence: TGTGCCTGGAGTGTTGGGGGTGCTGCTGGAAACACCATATATTTT.

The rearrangement joins TRBV5-4 to TRBJ2-3; 9 bases are a match to TRBD2. There are 15 residues in the CDR3. V trimming: 0 bases; J trimming: 4 bases; junction bases outside the gene matches: 3. Germline lookup yields CDR1 SGHNT and CDR2 YYREEE (reference sequence). CDR3 region: CASSLVSGSSDTQYF. In nucleotides, the CDR3 is TGTGCCAGCAGCTTGGTTAGCGGGAGTTCAGATACGCAGTATTTT.

The rearrangement links TRBV5-4 to TRBJ2-7; D is undetermined. Trimming left V 6 bases short and J 6 bases short, with 16 bases between. Germline V gene data show CDR1 as SGHNT and CDR2 as YYREEE (reference sequence). This CDR3 spans 13 amino acids. The CDR3 reads CASTTPTLSEQYF. The DNA for the CDR3 is TGTGCCAGCACCACCCCGACTTTAAGCGAGCAGTACTTC.

The chain employs TRBV2 and TRBJ1-5; 7 bases fit TRBD1. V shed 6 bases and J 0 bases; nucleotides not matched to a gene: 11. Germline loops: CDR1 SNHLY, CDR2 FYNNEI. CDR3 length equals 17 residues. Here the CDR3 reads CASRGRQGKDSNQPQHF. CDR3 nucleotides: TGTGCCAGCAGGGGTAGACAGGGAAAAGATAGCAATCAGCCCCAGCATTTT.

This chain joins TRBV15 and TRBJ1-6; the D gene is possibly TRBD1 (5 bases). The CDR3 totals 15 residues. Germline CDR1 reads LNHNV; CDR2 reads YYDKDF (reference sequence). The V end lost 8 bases, the J end lost 5 bases, and 16 bases lay between the germline ends. The CDR3: CATERDKGNNSPLHF. DNA for the CDR3: TGTGCCACCGAGAGGGATAAGGGGAATAATTCACCCCTCCACTTT.

This chain connects TRBV6-5 to TRBJ1-6; D remains unclear. The germline V and J ends were trimmed by 2 bases and 7 bases, with 9 bases remaining between them. This CDR3 is built from 14 residues. Germline CDR1 MNHEY, CDR2 SVGAGI. CDR3 nucleotide sequence: TGTGCCAGCAGTTACGGGTTTGAGAATTCACCCCTCCACTTT. Encoded protein: CASSYGFENSPLHF.

This chain uses TRBV30 with TRBJ1-2; D remains ambiguous. The CDR3 consists of 13 residues. Germline-derived CDR1 and CDR2 are GTSNPN and SVGIG (reference sequence). The germline V and J ends were trimmed by 1 base and 5 bases, with 11 bases remaining between them. CDR3 in DNA: TGTGCCTGGAGTGCCTCCGGGCCTTATGGCTACACCTTC. This sequence encodes CAWSASGPYGYTF.

The genes are TRBV28 and TRBJ1-1, with D maybe TRBD1 (6 bases). There are 13 residues in the CDR3. Germline-derived CDR1 and CDR2 are MDHEN and SYDVKM. With 3 bases removed from V and 5 bases from J, the gap between germline ends came to 10 bases. The CDR3 loop is CASSFQGRTEAFF. The CDR3 nucleotides read TGTGCCAGCAGTTTTCAGGGGAGGACTGAAGCTTTCTTT.

The rearrangement uses TRBV19 and TRBJ1-5, with no clear D. Germline V lookup: CDR1 LNHDA, CDR2 SQIVND (reference sequence). Trimming stripped 7 bases from V and 0 bases from J, with 10 bases between. The CDR3 has 14 amino acids. The CDR3 here is CASTLRYSNQPQHF. The CDR3 DNA follows: TGTGCCAGTACCCTTCGGTATAGCAATCAGCCCCAGCATTTT.